This TCR beta chain was sequenced during a study of OX40 agonist ivuxolimab in advanced cancers. Study details: Earlier treatment with anti-PD-1, anti-PD-L1 or anti-CTLA-4 was permitted, and approximately 38% had received some.

The length of the CDR3 is 13 residues. Trimming stripped 2 bases from V and 6 bases from J, with 8 bases between. Germline CDR1 reads MNHEY; CDR2 reads SMNVEV (reference sequence). This clone was seen once. Assay: immunoSEQ multiplex PCR; the TCRdb copy retains only in-frame clones and omits some. This sample has around 38,000 clones; approximately 90% occur once, and the top ten carry roughly 9%. The V gene is TRBV27, the J gene TRBJ2-1, with D possibly TRBD2 on 7 matching bases. The TCR comes from an adult with an advanced solid tumor such as melanoma, head and neck, liver or kidney cancer. The sample was CD4+ or CD8+ T cells sorted from blood, taken in a trial of the OX40 agonist ivuxolimab. The CDR3 loop reads CASSLRGANEQFF. The DNA of the CDR3 is TGTGCCAGCAGTTTACGGGGGGCCAATGAGCAGTTCTTC.